This T cell receptor (beta chain) was captured by sequencing in a study of T cells expressing NK-cell markers. Whole-study context: The study drew TCR beta repertoires from sorted CD3+CD56+NKG2C+, CD3+CD56+NKG2C- and CD3+CD56-NKG2C+ T cells. Overall study findings and caveats: Topping the CD3+CD56-NKG2C+ fraction as well were these clonotypes, in a handful of donors. The contribution of dominant NKG2C+ clonotypes to CD8+ T cells in roughly six donors was roughly 1.0-7.0%.

TCRdb re-called the 5' RACE reads and shows each CDR3 protein once, DNA omitted. The table lists some 450,000 distinct CDR3 sequences. Note on this clonotype: The antigen remains undetermined.

This clonotype originated in a woman between 18 and 70 years old in good health. The sample comprised blood T cells: a sorted CD56 or NKG2C T cell subset, CD4+ or CD8+ T cells, or bulk PBMC T cells (not recorded which).

Here the CDR3 reads CASSRQGYYEQYF. The chain uses TRBV11-2 and TRBJ2-7. Germline V gene lookup returns CDR1 SGHAT and CDR2 FQNNGV. There are 13 residues in the CDR3.